This T cell receptor beta chain was identified during a study of shared clonotypes between healthy human individuals. Donors were healthy HIV-negative adults without recent acute infections or vaccinations. Profiled with immunoSEQ multiplex PCR; TCRdb holds only in-frame clones, not every one. The sample holds 300,000 or so clones, around two thirds seen once. The sequence derives from a man aged 30 to 39 in good health. Sequencing used memory CD4+ T cells sorted from blood. As for subset: CD45RA-negative fraction.

The CDR3 nucleotides read TGTGCCACCAGCAGGGCGGGGGGTAGCCGCAATGAGCAGTTCTTC. As protein: CATSRAGGSRNEQFF. The gene calls are TRBV15 and TRBJ2-1; TRBD2 matches 8 bases. The V segment lost 3 bases and the J segment 6 bases; nucleotides outside the gene matches: 7. CDR1 and CDR2 (germline): LNHNV, YYDKDF (reference sequence). CDR3 length equals 15 residues.